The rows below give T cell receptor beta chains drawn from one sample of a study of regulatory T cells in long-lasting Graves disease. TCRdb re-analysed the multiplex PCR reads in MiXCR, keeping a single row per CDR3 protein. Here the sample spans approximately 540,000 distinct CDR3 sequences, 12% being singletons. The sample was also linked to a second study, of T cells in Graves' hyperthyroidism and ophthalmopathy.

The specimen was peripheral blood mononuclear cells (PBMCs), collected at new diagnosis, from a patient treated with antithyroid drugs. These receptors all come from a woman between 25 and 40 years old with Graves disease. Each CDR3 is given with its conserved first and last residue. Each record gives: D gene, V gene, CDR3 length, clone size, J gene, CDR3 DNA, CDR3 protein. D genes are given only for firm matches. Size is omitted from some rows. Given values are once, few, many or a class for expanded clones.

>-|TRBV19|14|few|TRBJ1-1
TGTGCCAGTAGTATTGGGGGGATGAACACTGAAGCTTTCTTT
CASSIGGMNTEAFF
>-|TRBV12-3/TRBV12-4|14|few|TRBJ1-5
TGTGCCAGCAGTTTTGGGGGCGGATCAGGGTCCCAGCATTTT
CASSFGGGSGSQHF
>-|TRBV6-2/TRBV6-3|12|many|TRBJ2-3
TGTGCCAGCAGTGACCCCACAGATACGCAGTATTTT
CASSDPTDTQYF
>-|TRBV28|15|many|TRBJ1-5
TGTGCCAGCAGTTTAATAGGGGAAGGGGTTCAGCCCCAGCATTTT
CASSLIGEGVQPQHF
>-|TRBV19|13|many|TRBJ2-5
TGTGCCAGTAGTTCATTGGGGGGAGAGACCCAGTACTTC
CASSSLGGETQYF
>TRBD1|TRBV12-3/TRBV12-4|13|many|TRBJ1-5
TGTGCCAGCAGTAAAGATGGACAGGGGGGAAGGCATTTT
CASSKDGQGGRHF
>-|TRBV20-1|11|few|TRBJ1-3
TGCAGTGCCAGAAGAGGAAACACCATATATTTT
CSARRGNTIYF
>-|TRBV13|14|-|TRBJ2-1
TGTGCCGCCCAAGTTAGGGGCGTTGGCAATGAGCAGTTCTTC
CAAQVRGVGNEQFF
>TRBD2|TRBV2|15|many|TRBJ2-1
TGTGCCAGCAGGTTGCTAGCGGGAGTCTACAATGAGCAGTTCTTC
CASRLLAGVYNEQFF
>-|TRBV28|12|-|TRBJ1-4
TGTGCCAGCAGCTCAGGGGAGTCGAGACTGTTTTTT
CASSSGESRLFF
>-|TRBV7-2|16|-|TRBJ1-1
TGTGCCAGCAGCTTAGGTCTAGGGCGTGAGCGCACTGAAGCTTTCTTT
CASSLGLGRERTEAFF
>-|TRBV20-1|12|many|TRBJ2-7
TGCAGTGCTGGGCTCACAGGCCATGCGGAGTACTTC
CSAGLTGHAEYF
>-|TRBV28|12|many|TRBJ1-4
TGTGCCAGCAGTTCTTTGGGCGAAAAACTGTTTTTT
CASSSLGEKLFF
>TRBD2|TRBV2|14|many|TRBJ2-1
TGTGCCAGCGTGCTCTTAGCGGGAAATAATGAGCAGTTCTTC
CASVLLAGNNEQFF
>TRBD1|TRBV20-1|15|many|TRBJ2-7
TGCAGTGCTAGGGCCACCGGGACAGGGTCCTACGAGCAGTACTTC
CSARATGTGSYEQYF
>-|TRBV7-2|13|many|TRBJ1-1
TGTGCCAGCAGCTTAGGTATGGGGACTGAAGCTTTCTTT
CASSLGMGTEAFF
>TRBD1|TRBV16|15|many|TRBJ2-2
TGTGCCAGCAGCCAACCCCAACAGGGGACCGGGGAGCTGTTTTTT
CASSQPQQGTGELFF